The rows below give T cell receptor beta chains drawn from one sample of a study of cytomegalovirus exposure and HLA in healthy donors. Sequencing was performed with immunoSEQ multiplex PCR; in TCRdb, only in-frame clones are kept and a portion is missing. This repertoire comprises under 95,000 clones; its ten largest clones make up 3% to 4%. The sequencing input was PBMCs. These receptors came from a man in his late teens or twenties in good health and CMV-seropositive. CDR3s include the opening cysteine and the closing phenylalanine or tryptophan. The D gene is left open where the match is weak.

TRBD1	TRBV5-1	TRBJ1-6	CASSLRQGDSPLHF	TGCGCCAGCAGCTTGAGGCAGGGGGATTCACCCCTCCACTTT
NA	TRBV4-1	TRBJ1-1	CASSQDSVQQAEAFF	TGCGCCAGCAGCCAAGATTCGGTACAACAGGCCGAAGCTTTCTTT
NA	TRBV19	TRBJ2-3	CASSIMGGGTDTQYF	TGTGCCAGTAGTATCATGGGGGGAGGCACAGATACGCAGTATTTT
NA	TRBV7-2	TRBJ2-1	CASSFGGNSYEQFF	TGTGCCAGCAGCTTTGGGGGGAATTCGTATGAGCAGTTCTTC
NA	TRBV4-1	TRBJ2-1	CASSQGTRSSYNEQFF	TGCGCCAGCAGCCAAGGGACAAGGAGCTCCTACAATGAGCAGTTCTTC
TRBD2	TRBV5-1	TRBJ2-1	CASSPQLAGETTDNEQFF	TGCGCCAGCAGTCCCCAACTAGCGGGGGAAACCACCGACAATGAGCAGTTCTTC
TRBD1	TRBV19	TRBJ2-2	CASNNNRGFTGELFF	TGTGCCAGTAATAACAACAGGGGTTTTACCGGGGAGCTGTTTTTT
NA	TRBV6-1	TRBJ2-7	CASSPGVPYEQYF	TGTGCCAGCAGCCCGGGGGTTCCCTACGAGCAGTACTTC
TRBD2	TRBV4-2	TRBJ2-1	CASSQEQLAGEDNEQFF	TGTGCCAGCAGCCAAGAGCAACTAGCGGGGGAAGACAATGAGCAGTTCTTC
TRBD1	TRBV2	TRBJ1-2	CASSELRTGGSYGYTF	TGTGCCAGCAGTGAACTGAGGACAGGGGGTTCCTATGGCTACACCTTC
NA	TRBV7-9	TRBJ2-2	CASSSPNSRDTGELFF	TGTGCCAGCAGCTCTCCGAACTCGAGGGATACCGGGGAGCTGTTTTTT
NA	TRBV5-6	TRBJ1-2	CASSLAAGHGYTF	TGTGCCAGCAGCTTGGCGGCGGGGCATGGCTACACCTTC
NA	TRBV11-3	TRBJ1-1	CASSLERDTEAFF	TGTGCCAGCAGCTTAGAGAGGGACACTGAAGCTTTCTTT
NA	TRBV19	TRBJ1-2	CASSISGNGYTF	TGTGCCAGTAGTATCTCCGGGAATGGCTACACCTTC
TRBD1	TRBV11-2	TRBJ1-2	CASSLRDRDGYTF	TGTGCCAGCAGTCTCCGGGACAGAGATGGCTACACCTTC
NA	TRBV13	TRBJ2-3	CASSSDRQVGTDTQYF	TGTGCCAGCAGTTCCGATCGGCAGGTAGGAACAGATACGCAGTATTTT
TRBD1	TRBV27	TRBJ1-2	CASSSKPDRVYGYTF	TGTGCCAGCAGTTCTAAACCGGACAGGGTCTATGGCTACACCTTC
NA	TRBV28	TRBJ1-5	CASSRTLYSNQPQHF	TGTGCCAGCAGTCGGACACTGTATAGCAATCAGCCCCAGCATTTT
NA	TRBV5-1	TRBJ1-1	CASSLFSSPGTLNTEAFF	TGCGCCAGCAGTCTGTTCTCCTCGCCCGGGACACTGAACACTGAAGCTTTCTTT
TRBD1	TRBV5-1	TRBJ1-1	CASSSLQGGNTEAFF	TGCGCCAGCAGCTCCTTACAGGGGGGTAACACTGAAGCTTTCTTT
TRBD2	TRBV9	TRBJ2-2	CASSMTSTNTGELFF	TGTGCCAGCAGCATGACTAGCACGAACACCGGGGAGCTGTTTTTT
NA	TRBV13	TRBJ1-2	CASSSFMSYGYTF	TGTGCCAGCAGCTCCTTTATGAGCTATGGCTACACCTTC
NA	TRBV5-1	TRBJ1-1	CASSLGGGTEAFF	TGCGCCAGCAGCTTGGGGGGGGGCACTGAAGCTTTCTTT
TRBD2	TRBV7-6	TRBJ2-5	CASSPFGASGSLGETQYF	TGTGCCAGCAGCCCCTTTGGGGCTAGCGGGAGTTTGGGAGAGACCCAGTACTTC
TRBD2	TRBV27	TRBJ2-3	CASGAGGTDTQYF	TGTGCCAGCGGAGCGGGGGGCACAGATACGCAGTATTTT
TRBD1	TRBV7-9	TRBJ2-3	CASSIGQASTDTQYF	TGTGCCAGCAGCATAGGACAGGCTAGCACAGATACGCAGTATTTT
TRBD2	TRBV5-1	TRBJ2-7	CASSLARLAGPYEQYF	TGCGCCAGCAGCTTGGCCCGACTAGCGGGACCCTACGAGCAGTACTTC
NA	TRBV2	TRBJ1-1	CASTRPQVRNTEAFF	TGTGCCAGCACCAGACCCCAGGTTCGCAACACTGAAGCTTTCTTT
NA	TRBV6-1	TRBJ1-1	CASSGSRSVMNTEAFF	TGTGCCAGCAGTGGGAGCCGGTCGGTAATGAACACTGAAGCTTTCTTT